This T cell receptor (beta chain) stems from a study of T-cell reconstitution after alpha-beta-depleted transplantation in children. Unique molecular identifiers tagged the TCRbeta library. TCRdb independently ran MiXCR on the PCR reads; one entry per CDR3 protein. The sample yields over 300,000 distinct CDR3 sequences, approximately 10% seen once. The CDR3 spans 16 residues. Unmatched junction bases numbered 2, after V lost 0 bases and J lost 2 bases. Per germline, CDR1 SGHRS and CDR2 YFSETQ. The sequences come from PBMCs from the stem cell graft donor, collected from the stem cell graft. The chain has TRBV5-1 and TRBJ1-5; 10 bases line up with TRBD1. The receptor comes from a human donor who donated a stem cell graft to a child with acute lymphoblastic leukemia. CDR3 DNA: TGCGCCAGCAGCTTGGGCGGGACAGGGGGCAATCAGCCCCAGCATTTT. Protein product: CASSLGGTGGNQPQHF. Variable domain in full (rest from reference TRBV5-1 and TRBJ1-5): KAGVTQTPRYLIKTRGQQVTLSCSPISGHRSVSWYQQTPGQGLQFLFEYFSETQRNKGNFPGRFSGRQFSNSRSEMNVSTLELGDSALYLCASSLGGTGGNQPQHFGDGTRLSIL.